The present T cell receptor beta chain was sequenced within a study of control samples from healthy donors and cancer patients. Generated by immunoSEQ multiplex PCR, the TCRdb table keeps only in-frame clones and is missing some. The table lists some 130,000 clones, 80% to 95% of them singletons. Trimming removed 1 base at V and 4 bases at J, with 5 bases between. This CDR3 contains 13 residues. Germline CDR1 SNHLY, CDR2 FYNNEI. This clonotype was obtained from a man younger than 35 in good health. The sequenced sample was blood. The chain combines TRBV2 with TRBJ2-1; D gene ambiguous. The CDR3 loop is CASSEGGYNEQFF. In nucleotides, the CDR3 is TGTGCCAGCAGTGAAGGTGGTTACAATGAGCAGTTCTTC.